This record concerns one T cell receptor (beta chain) sequence. Antigen unknown. From germline, CDR1 is SNHLY and CDR2 FYNNEI. Trimming at V came to 1 base and at J to 4 bases, leaving 4 bases not matched to a gene. The CDR3 loop spans 16 amino acids. In the CD4+ fraction, cells were divided into CD45RA+ naive and CD45RA-negative memory subsets. Generated by immunoSEQ multiplex PCR, the TCRdb table keeps only in-frame clones and is missing some. The table includes 980,000 or so clones, around 80% detected once. This specimen comes from a study of shared clonotypes between healthy human individuals. Study-level results: Non-shared clonotypes had lower generation probabilities than those shared by all four donors. In general, naive subsets displayed greater estimated richness than memory subsets did.

The chain carries TRBV2 and TRBJ2-7; TRBD2 aligns across 13 bases. What was sequenced was memory CD4+ T cells sorted from blood. The subset was: CD45RA-negative fraction. The sequence was collected from a man between 18 and 35 years old in good health. CDR3 amino acids: CASSEGRGLAGYEQYF. In DNA form, the CDR3 reads TGTGCCAGCAGTGAAGGAAGGGGACTAGCGGGATACGAGCAGTACTTC.